A single sample is the source of the 27 T cell receptor beta chains below, sequenced in a study of shared clonotypes between healthy human individuals (dated by TCRdb to the early 2020s). The protocol used for the library was the immunoSEQ multiplex PCR assay. Here the immuneACCESS table is served through TCRdb, limited to in-frame sequences with V and J called. Missing clones are a known gap in these copies; in checked studies unresolved V genes cover under half, and the rest lacks a known reason. Present in this sample are hundreds of thousands of clones, roughly 79% of which were seen just once. 12% of the sample is held by the ten biggest clonotypes. The sequencing input was PBMCs. All receptors derive from a middle-aged woman in good health. Some clones in this sample may be carry-over from other donors' samples.

The chain combines TRBV5-1 with TRBJ2-7; 7 bases match TRBD2. Trimming at V came to 4 bases and at J to 0 bases, leaving 7 bases not matched to a gene. The CDR3 consists of 15 residues. From germline, CDR1 is SGHRS and CDR2 YFSETQ. This CDR3 is CASSGRGVGSYEQYF. The CDR3 DNA sequence: TGCGCCAGCAGCGGCCGGGGGGTCGGCTCCTACGAGCAGTACTTC.

In its sample, this clone was seen a few times. This chain uses TRBV5-1 with TRBJ2-2, with a possible D match to TRBD2 (5 bases). Germline CDR1 reads SGHRS; CDR2 reads YFSETQ. The CDR3 length is 14 residues. V lost 4 bases, J lost 8 bases, and 15 bases lay in between. CDR3 region: CASSPDYESGELFF. Written as DNA, the CDR3 is TGCGCCAGCAGCCCTGACTACGAATCGGGGGAGCTGTTTTTT.

The table lists this clone with many counts. Within the sample, other DNA sequences also encode this same CDR3. The J gene is TRBJ2-5, the V gene TRBV30; either TRBD1 or TRBD2 may supply D (5 bases each). The germline gives CDR1 GTSNPN, CDR2 SVGIG (reference sequence). The CDR3 length is 14 residues. With 1 base removed from V and 1 base from J, the gap between germline ends came to 10 bases. The CDR3 nucleotides read TGTGCCTGGAGTGGGGGGAACCCCCAAGAGACCCAGTACTTC. Its protein is CAWSGGNPQETQYF.

J is TRBJ2-7 and V is TRBV7-6; 9 nucleotides line up with TRBD1. CDR1 and CDR2 from the germline V gene are SGHVS and FNYEAQ. The CDR3 sequence is 18 residues long. After removal of 5 bases from V and 6 bases from J, the junction contained 20 bases not matched to a gene. The DNA for the CDR3 is TGTGCCAGCAGCACTCGACCCGACACAGGGGGCTGGAGGGGCGAGCAGTACTTC. Its translation is CASSTRPDTGGWRGEQYF.

As regards this clone: The sample has other DNA sequences that encode this CDR3 too. This chain uses TRBV9 with TRBJ2-3; D remains unclear. The germline V gene encodes CDR1 SGDLS and CDR2 YYNGEE. V dropped 0 bases and J dropped 4 bases, with 3 bases sitting between them. CDR3 length: 12 residues. CDR3 DNA: TGTGCCAGCAGCGTAGTATCAGATACGCAGTATTTT. Amino acid sequence: CASSVVSDTQYF.

The chain has TRBV27 and TRBJ2-3; TRBD2 aligns across 11 bases. The ends lost 3 bases at V and 2 bases at J; junction bases unmatched: 7. Germline assignment: CDR1 MNHEY and CDR2 SMNVEV (reference sequence). CDR3 length: 17 amino acids. The CDR3 protein is CASSFTTTSGVTDTQYF. CDR3 DNA sequence: TGTGCCAGCAGTTTTACGACGACTAGCGGGGTCACAGATACGCAGTATTTT.

The chain couples TRBV19 to TRBJ2-7; 14 positions match TRBD2. V was clipped by 4 bases and J by 3 bases; unmatched bases: 8. This CDR3 contains 17 residues. CDR1 is LNHDA and CDR2 is SQIVND in the germline V gene (reference sequence). CDR3 DNA: TGTGCCAGTAGTAGATGGACTAGCGGGAGGTTGGGCTACGAGCAGTACTTC. Translating it yields CASSRWTSGRLGYEQYF.

This chain connects TRBV6-5 to TRBJ1-1; the D is unclear. The CDR3 is 16 residues long. V was cut by 4 bases and J by 4 bases, with 19 bases left in between. The germline CDR1 and CDR2 sequences are MNHEY and SVGAGI. The DNA for the CDR3 is TGTGCCAGCAGTTCACTAATAGGAAGATCGCGCACTGAAGCTTTCTTT. The encoded protein is CASSSLIGRSRTEAFF.

CDR3 in DNA: TGTGCCAGCAGCTTAACGGGACAGACCCCAATGCAGTACTTC. Encoded protein: CASSLTGQTPMQYF. This chain links TRBV11-2 with TRBJ2-7, with TRBD1 identical over 7 bases. J lost 9 bases, V lost 2 bases, and 10 bases had no gene match. The V gene's germline CDR1 is SGHAT and CDR2 FQNNGV. The CDR3 has 14 amino acids.

This chain uses TRBV11-2 with TRBJ1-2; a possible D gene is TRBD1 (6 bases). V gave up 5 bases and J gave up 0 bases, with 13 bases separating them. The germline CDR1 and CDR2 sequences are SGHAT and FQNNGV. The CDR3 totals 15 residues. The CDR3 loop reads CASSQRTASNYGYTF. The CDR3 nucleotides are TGTGCCAGCAGCCAAAGGACAGCTTCTAACTATGGCTACACCTTC. Full variable domain (outside the CDR3, taken from reference TRBV11-2 and TRBJ1-2): EAGVAQSPRYKIIEKRQSVAFWCNPISGHATLYWYQQILGQGPKLLIQFQNNGVVDDSQLPKDRFSAERLKGVDSTLKIQPAKLEDSAVYLCASSQRTASNYGYTFGSGTRLTVV.

The CDR3 nucleotides read TGTGCCTGGAGGGAGTTTACAGGTGGTAATGAAAAACTGTTTTTT. It encodes CAWREFTGGNEKLFF. V and J are TRBV30 and TRBJ1-4, with D perhaps matching TRBD1 (5 bases). V lost 3 bases and J 4 bases, leaving 15 bases between the germline ends. The length of the CDR3 is 15 residues. Germline V gene lookup returns CDR1 GTSNPN and CDR2 SVGIG (reference sequence).

This chain connects TRBV6-5 to TRBJ2-1, with D perhaps matching TRBD2 (5 bases). The length of the CDR3 is 11 residues. Germline CDR1 is MNHEY and CDR2 is SVGAGI. The V end was cut by 5 bases, the J end by 10 bases, with 9 bases between. As DNA, the CDR3 is TGTGCCAGCAGTAGGCCGGGAGAGCAGTTCTTC. It specifies CASSRPGEQFF.

The chain couples TRBV5-4 to TRBJ2-5; 8 nucleotides align to TRBD2. Trimming took 5 bases from V and 5 from J; bases not matched to a gene: 8. Germline V CDR1 and CDR2: SGHNT, YYREEE (reference sequence). The CDR3 is 14 residues long. CDR3 in amino acids: CASRGAGGAETQYF. The CDR3 DNA is TGTGCCAGCAGAGGGGCGGGAGGTGCCGAGACCCAGTACTTC.

As DNA, the CDR3 is TGTGCCAGTAGTGTGGCGGGGACCACAGATACGCAGTATTTT. It translates to CASSVAGTTDTQYF. The chain employs TRBV19 and TRBJ2-3, with a weak D call TRBD2 (6 bases). This CDR3 has 14 residues. CDR1 is LNHDA and CDR2 is SQIVND in the germline V gene (reference sequence). V was cut by 5 bases and J by 2 bases, with 11 bases left in between.

The chain carries TRBV15 and TRBJ2-7, with TRBD1 matching over 7 bases. V gave up 0 bases and J gave up 3 bases; unmatched junction bases: 5. This CDR3 spans 15 amino acids. CDR1 LNHNV and CDR2 YYDKDF come from the germline V gene (reference sequence). CDR3 sequence: CATSRDEGANYEQYF. Here the CDR3 DNA reads TGTGCCACCAGCAGAGATGAGGGGGCGAACTACGAGCAGTACTTC.

The chain has TRBV19 and TRBJ2-6, with 9 bases fitting TRBD1. CDR1 and CDR2 (germline): LNHDA, SQIVND (reference sequence). J gave up 2 bases and V 5 bases, and 7 bases lay outside the gene matches. The CDR3 sequence is 17 residues long. CDR3 nucleotides: TGTGCCAGTAGTTCGAGTAGGACAGGGGCTGGGGCCAACGTCCTGACTTTC. Residues: CASSSSRTGAGANVLTF.

There are many counts of this clone. The chain couples TRBV6-5 to TRBJ1-1, with D unclear. Between the trimmed V and J ends, which lost 0 bases and 3 bases, there was a span of 11 bases. Germline V lookup: CDR1 MNHEY, CDR2 SVGAGI. This CDR3 is 15 amino acids long. The CDR3 sequence: CASSYSGSGDTEAFF. The CDR3 DNA sequence: TGTGCCAGCAGTTACTCAGGGTCGGGAGACACTGAAGCTTTCTTT.

The chain couples TRBV5-1 to TRBJ1-5; TRBD1 aligns across 7 bases. The V gene end was trimmed by 1 base and the J gene end by 4 bases; junction bases not matched to a gene: 5. The CDR3 runs 15 residues. CDR1 is SGHRS, CDR2 YFSETQ, per germline. The CDR3 nucleotides are TGCGCCAGCAGCTTGACCACAGGGGATAATCAGCCCCAGCATTTT. Amino acid sequence: CASSLTTGDNQPQHF.

V usage is TRBV10-2 and J usage is TRBJ2-3; D unresolved. The V and J ends lost 10 bases and 4 bases respectively, with 9 bases between them. This CDR3 is 11 amino acids long. Germline V lookup: CDR1 WSHSY, CDR2 SAAADI. CDR3 in DNA: TGCGCCACCCAGTACTCAGATACGCAGTATTTT. This translates into CATQYSDTQYF.

The chain has TRBV25-1 and TRBJ2-2; 9 bases fit TRBD1. Germline loops: CDR1 MGHDK, CDR2 SYGVNS. The CDR3 totals 14 residues. V gave up 7 bases and J gave up 6 bases; unmatched junction bases: 6. CDR3 in amino acids: CASKHRGLSGELFF. CDR3 DNA sequence: TGTGCCAGCAAACACAGGGGGCTTTCCGGGGAGCTGTTTTTT.

The gene calls are TRBV7-3 and TRBJ2-2, with 11 bases matching TRBD2. The CDR3 runs to 18 residues. Germline V lookup: CDR1 SGHTA, CDR2 FQGTGA. The V and J ends lost 0 bases and 7 bases, in that order; junction bases with no gene match: 10. The CDR3 DNA follows: TGTGCCAGCAGCTTAACCATCCCGTTTAGCGGGAGGGACGGGGAGCTGTTTTTT. Translated: CASSLTIPFSGRDGELFF.

The gene calls are TRBV7-9 and TRBJ1-6; D gene uncertain. The CDR3 extends over 13 amino acids. Trimming stripped 6 bases from V and 7 bases from J, with 10 bases between. Germline CDR1 reads SEHNR; CDR2 reads FQNEAQ (reference sequence). The CDR3 loop reads CASSYARNSPLHF. The CDR3 nucleotides read TGTGCCAGCAGTTACGCACGCAATTCACCCCTCCACTTT.

This rearrangement joins TRBV29-1 to TRBJ1-2; no definite D call. This CDR3 region has 12 residues. Germline V gives CDR1 SQVTM, CDR2 ANQGSEA. Trimming took 2 bases from V and 4 from J, leaving 8 bases between them. The CDR3 nucleotides read TGCAGCGTTGAAAATGGAGCCTATGGCTACACCTTC. Translation: CSVENGAYGYTF.

This chain joins TRBV12-5 and TRBJ1-3; TRBD1 agrees at 8 bases. The CDR3 spans 19 residues. The germline V gene has CDR1 LGHNT and CDR2 FRNRAP. V was clipped by 7 bases and J by 2 bases; unmatched bases: 19. The CDR3 DNA sequence: TGTGCTAGTGCCTCCTTTGGGGGGACAGGTCCTTTTACTGGAAACACCATATATTTT. Translated, it gives CASASFGGTGPFTGNTIYF.

The rearrangement links TRBV29-1 to TRBJ2-7, with D perhaps being TRBD1 or TRBD2 (6 bases each). Germline V gives CDR1 SQVTM, CDR2 ANQGSEA. V was clipped by 2 bases and J by 7 bases, with 12 bases between them. CDR3 length equals 12 residues. The CDR3 sequence: CSVEWKGGEQYF. The CDR3 DNA follows: TGCAGCGTTGAATGGAAGGGGGGAGAGCAGTACTTC.

The chain couples TRBV7-3 to TRBJ2-7; TRBD1 matches at 7 bases. The V gene's germline CDR1 is SGHTA and CDR2 FQGTGA. The V gene end was trimmed by 3 bases and the J gene end by 9 bases; junction bases not matched to a gene: 11. This CDR3 contains 14 residues. CDR3 sequence (DNA): TGTGCCAGCAGCTTCGACAGGGAGTCCGTGGGGCAGTACTTC. Residues: CASSFDRESVGQYF.

This chain links TRBV25-1 with TRBJ1-2; tentative D call: TRBD1 (6 bases). The germline V gene has CDR1 MGHDK and CDR2 SYGVNS. CDR3 length: 14 residues. Trimming left V 1 base short and J 4 bases short, with 10 bases between. CDR3 bases: TGTGCCAGCAGTGAATGTTGGACAGTCTATGGCTACACCTTC. This sequence encodes CASSECWTVYGYTF.